This entry is about one TCR beta chain. Its antigen is still unknown. The data were taken from a study of cytomegalovirus exposure and HLA in healthy donors. The CDR3 spans 13 residues. In germline, CDR1 is SGHVS, CDR2 FNYEAQ. V gave up 10 bases and J gave up 7 bases; unmatched junction bases: 6. Using immunoSEQ multiplex PCR, the repertoire was profiled, and TCRdb retains in-frame clones only, with some absent. The sample lists about 120,000 clones, roughly 88% occurring once. Study-wide results and caveats: Diagnosis of cytomegalovirus status made by the classifier reportedly showed high specificity and sensitivity. The authors listed 164 TCR beta chains as cytomegalovirus-associated.

Input material: PBMCs. V and J are TRBV7-6 and TRBJ1-6; TRBD1 agrees at 8 bases. The receptor was derived from a woman in her late teens or twenties in good health and CMV-seropositive. CDR3 loop: CATRQGTNSPLHF. The CDR3 DNA follows: TGTGCCACAAGACAGGGGACGAATTCACCCCTCCACTTT.